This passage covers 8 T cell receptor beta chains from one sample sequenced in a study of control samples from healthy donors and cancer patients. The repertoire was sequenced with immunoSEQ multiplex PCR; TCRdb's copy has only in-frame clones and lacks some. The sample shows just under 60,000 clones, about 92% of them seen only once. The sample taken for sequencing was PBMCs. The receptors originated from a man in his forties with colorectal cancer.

CDR3 nucleotide sequence: TGTGCCAGCAGTATAGGGACCGGGCAGTACTTC. Protein sequence: CASSIGTGQYF. The V call is TRBV6-2 or TRBV6-3, the J call TRBJ2-7; the D call may be TRBD1 or TRBD2 (5 bases each). V lost 5 bases, J lost 9 bases, and 11 bases lay in between. The CDR3 loop spans 11 amino acids. CDR1 is MNHEY, CDR2 SVGEGT, per germline.

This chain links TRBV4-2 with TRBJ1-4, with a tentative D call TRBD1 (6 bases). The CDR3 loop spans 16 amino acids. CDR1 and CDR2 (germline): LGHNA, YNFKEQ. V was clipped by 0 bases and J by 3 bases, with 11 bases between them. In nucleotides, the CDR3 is TGTGCCAGCAGCCAAGACCGGGGGGCATCTAATGAAAAACTGTTTTTT. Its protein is CASSQDRGASNEKLFF.

The CDR3 here is CASSPLAQGRTEAFF. Written as DNA, the CDR3 is TGTGCCAGCTCACCACTGGCACAGGGTCGCACTGAAGCTTTCTTT. The J gene is TRBJ1-1, the V gene TRBV18; TRBD1 is a possible D gene (6 bases). V lost 1 base and J 4 bases, leaving 13 bases between the germline ends. There are 15 residues in the CDR3. Germline V gene lookup returns CDR1 KGHSH and CDR2 LQKENI.

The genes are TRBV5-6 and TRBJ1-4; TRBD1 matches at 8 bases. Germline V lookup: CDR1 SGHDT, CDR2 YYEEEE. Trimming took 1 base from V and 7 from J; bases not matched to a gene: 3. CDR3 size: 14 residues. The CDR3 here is CASSLLTGGEKLFF. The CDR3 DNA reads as TGTGCCAGCAGCTTGTTAACAGGGGGTGAAAAACTGTTTTTT.

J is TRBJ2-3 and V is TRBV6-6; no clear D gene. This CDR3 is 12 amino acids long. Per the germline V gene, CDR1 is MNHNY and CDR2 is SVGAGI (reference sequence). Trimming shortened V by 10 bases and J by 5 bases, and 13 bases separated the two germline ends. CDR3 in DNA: TGTGCCATCTCCTCCTCCGGAGATACGCAGTATTTT. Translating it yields CAISSSGDTQYF.

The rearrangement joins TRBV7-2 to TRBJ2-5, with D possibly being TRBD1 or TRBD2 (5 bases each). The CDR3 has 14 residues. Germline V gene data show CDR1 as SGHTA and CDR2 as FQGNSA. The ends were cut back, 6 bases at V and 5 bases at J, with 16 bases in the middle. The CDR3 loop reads CASRFASGRETQYF. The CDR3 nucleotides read TGTGCCAGCAGATTCGCCTCGGGACGGGAGACCCAGTACTTC.

The CDR3 reads CASSPRTGYPYGYTF. CDR3 coding DNA: TGTGCCAGCAGCCCCCGGACGGGCTACCCCTATGGCTACACCTTC. The chain recombines TRBV9 with TRBJ1-2, with D hard to call. Between the trimmed V and J ends, which lost 4 bases and 4 bases, there was a span of 17 bases. Germline V CDR1 and CDR2: SGDLS, YYNGEE. This CDR3 spans 15 amino acids.

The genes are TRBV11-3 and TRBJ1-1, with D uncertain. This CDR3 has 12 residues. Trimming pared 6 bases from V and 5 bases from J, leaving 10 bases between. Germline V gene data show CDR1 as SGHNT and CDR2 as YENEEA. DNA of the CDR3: TGTGCCAGCAGGCTTGGTGGGACTGAAGCTTTCTTT. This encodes CASRLGGTEAFF.